These 25 T cell receptor beta chains came from one sample sequenced in a study of OX40 agonist ivuxolimab in advanced cancers. Sequencing used immunoSEQ multiplex PCR; TCRdb keeps in-frame clones, though not all of them. The sample has some 39,000 clones; around nine tenths are singletons. The input for sequencing was CD4+ or CD8+ T cells sorted from blood, taken in a trial of the OX40 agonist ivuxolimab. The origin of the receptors is an adult with an advanced solid tumor such as melanoma, head and neck, liver or kidney cancer.

V usage is TRBV4-2 and J usage is TRBJ1-1; 9 bases line up with TRBD1. Germline V gives CDR1 LGHNA, CDR2 YNFKEQ. This CDR3 has 14 amino acids. V gave up 0 bases and J gave up 6 bases; unmatched junction bases: 2. The DNA of the CDR3 is TGTGCCAGCAGCCAAGAACAGGGGGCGGCTGAAGCTTTCTTT. Protein sequence: CASSQEQGAAEAFF.

The V and J genes are TRBV4-2 and TRBJ1-2; D perhaps matches TRBD1 (5 bases). This CDR3 has 14 residues. The V end was cut by 5 bases, the J end by 2 bases, with 12 bases between. Looked up from germline, CDR1 is LGHNA and CDR2 is YNFKEQ. The DNA for the CDR3 is TGTGCCAGCAGCTTCCAGACAGAGAACTATGGCTACACCTTC. Its translation: CASSFQTENYGYTF.

The chain recombines TRBV10-3 with TRBJ2-1; D remains ambiguous. There are 17 residues in the CDR3. V was trimmed by 3 bases and J by 4 bases, leaving 19 bases between them. Germline V lookup: CDR1 ENHRY, CDR2 SYGVKD. CDR3 residues: CAISEGFGTNRYNEQFF. CDR3 DNA sequence: TGTGCCATCAGTGAAGGGTTCGGAACCAACCGTTACAATGAGCAGTTCTTC.

The chain carries TRBV21-1 and TRBJ1-5; TRBD1, the table's D call, lacks a check against the DNA. TRBV21-1 is a recognized pseudogene. The CDR3 sequence is 16 residues long. For the CDR3, the DNA is TGTGCCAGCAGCGGCCGGGACACAAGTAGCAATCAGCCCCAGCATTTT. This translates into CASSGRDTSSNQPQHF.

The chain carries TRBV10-1 and TRBJ1-4; the D is unclear. CDR1 is WNHNN, CDR2 SYGVQD, per germline (reference sequence). V was pared by 3 bases and J by 8 bases, with 7 bases between. The CDR3 is made up of 12 amino acids. Here the CDR3 reads CASSDNQEKLFF. In DNA, the CDR3 is TGCGCCAGCAGTGACAATCAAGAAAAACTGTTTTTT.

The chain couples TRBV18 to TRBJ2-5; TRBD1 matches at 7 bases. The CDR3 extends over 14 amino acids. Germline trimming cut 0 bases from V and 5 bases from J; bases unmatched to any gene: 3. Germline V gene data show CDR1 as KGHSH and CDR2 as LQKENI. The CDR3 DNA is TGTGCCAGCTCACCACCCGACAGGGTGGAGACCCAGTACTTC. It encodes CASSPPDRVETQYF.

The chain combines TRBV7-3 with TRBJ2-2; 14 bases map to TRBD2. J was trimmed by 0 bases and V by 4 bases; bases with no gene match: 7. This CDR3 spans 19 amino acids. Germline CDR1 SGHTA, CDR2 FQGTGA. The CDR3 coding sequence is TGTGCCAGCAGCTCCGCGACTAGCGGGAGGGTCGCGAACACCGGGGAGCTGTTTTTT. Translation gives CASSSATSGRVANTGELFF.

Only one count was recorded for this clone. This chain links TRBV6-6 with TRBJ1-3, with D unresolved. Trimming left V 5 bases short and J 0 bases short, with 11 bases between. CDR1 is MNHNY, CDR2 SVGAGI, per germline (reference sequence). The CDR3 sequence is 15 residues long. The CDR3 coding sequence is TGTGCCAGCAGTGCCCCGGGAAGCTCTGGAAACACCATATATTTT. This sequence encodes CASSAPGSSGNTIYF.

This clone appeared a few times. The chain links TRBV27 to TRBJ2-1; 8 nucleotides align to TRBD2. The germline V gene has CDR1 MNHEY and CDR2 SMNVEV (reference sequence). The CDR3 is 18 residues long. Unmatched junction bases numbered 16, after V lost 4 bases and J lost 5 bases. The CDR3 bases are TGTGCCAGCAGTTCCGCCGGGACTAGGGAAGCTAATAACAATGAGCAGTTCTTC. As protein: CASSSAGTREANNNEQFF.

The V call is TRBV2, the J call TRBJ1-2, with D maybe TRBD1 (6 bases). Germline lookup yields CDR1 SNHLY and CDR2 FYNNEI. Trimming stripped 1 base from V and 5 bases from J, with 14 bases between. This CDR3 region has 15 residues. CDR3 bases: TGTGCCAGCAGTGAAGTGGGCAGGGGAGGGTATGGCTACACCTTC. This gives the protein CASSEVGRGGYGYTF. The full variable domain, in which reference TRBV2 and TRBJ1-2 provide the parts outside the CDR3, is EPEVTQTPSHQVTQMGQEVILRCVPISNHLYFYWYRQILGQKVEFLVSFYNNEISEKSEIFDDQFSVERPDGSNFTLKIRSTKLEDSAMYFCASSEVGRGGYGYTFGSGTRLTVV.

This chain connects TRBV10-3 to TRBJ1-3; D not resolved. Germline CDR1 is ENHRY and CDR2 is SYGVKD. Between the trimmed V and J ends, which lost 9 bases and 3 bases, there was a span of 12 bases. The length of the CDR3 is 13 residues. CDR3 DNA sequence: TGTGCCATGGAGCCGGCGATTGGAAACACCATATATTTT. Protein sequence: CAMEPAIGNTIYF.

There are a few counts of this clone. The chain recombines TRBV5-5 with TRBJ2-7; 7 bases fit TRBD1. This CDR3 comprises 15 residues. Germline V CDR1 and CDR2: SGHKS, YYEKEE (reference sequence). V lost 4 bases, J lost 3 bases, and 10 bases stayed unmatched. The CDR3 loop is CASSLSPGTDYEQYF. The DNA for the CDR3 is TGTGCCAGCAGCCTATCGCCCGGGACAGACTACGAGCAGTACTTC.

V usage is TRBV9 and J usage is TRBJ2-3; the D call may be TRBD1 or TRBD2 (5 bases each). The CDR3 loop spans 16 amino acids. V gave up 6 bases and J gave up 0 bases, with 17 bases separating them. Looked up from germline, CDR1 is SGDLS and CDR2 is YYNGEE. CDR3: CASTLRGTPSTDTQYF. The CDR3, as DNA: TGTGCCAGCACCCTACGGGGCACGCCTAGCACAGATACGCAGTATTTT.

The V gene is TRBV7-9, the J gene TRBJ2-5; D remains unclear. V was shortened by 2 bases and J by 1 base, with 8 bases between the two germline ends. Germline V CDR1 and CDR2: SEHNR, FQNEAQ (reference sequence). The CDR3 runs 14 residues. The CDR3 reads CASSLRGIQETQYF. The CDR3 DNA sequence: TGTGCCAGCAGCTTAAGAGGAATCCAAGAGACCCAGTACTTC.

This clone was seen more than once but under ten times. The rearrangement uses TRBV9 and TRBJ2-1, with 8 bases matching TRBD2. The CDR3 has 16 residues. V was pared by 4 bases and J by 5 bases, with 11 bases of the junction left unmatched. From germline, CDR1 is SGDLS and CDR2 YYNGEE. CDR3 loop: CASSPLSGRLDNEQFF. The CDR3 coding sequence is TGTGCCAGCAGCCCCCTCAGCGGGAGATTAGACAATGAGCAGTTCTTC. Supplemented by reference TRBV9 and TRBJ2-1, the full variable domain reads DSGVTQTPKHLITATGQRVTLRCSPRSGDLSVYWYQQSLDQGLQFLIQYYNGEERAKGNILERFSAQQFPDLHSELNLSSLELGDSALYFCASSPLSGRLDNEQFFGPGTRLTVL.

The chain has TRBV4-2 and TRBJ2-7, with 7 bases identical to TRBD2. Looked up from germline, CDR1 is LGHNA and CDR2 is YNFKEQ. The CDR3 runs 13 residues. J lost 6 bases, V lost 4 bases, and 6 bases had no gene match. This chain's CDR3 is CASSRSGNPEQYF. The CDR3 DNA sequence: TGTGCCAGCAGCCGGAGCGGGAACCCCGAGCAGTACTTC.

In its sample, this clone was seen once. The V call is TRBV5-8, the J call TRBJ1-6; D is unclear. The V end was cut by 4 bases, the J end by 10 bases, with 12 bases between. CDR3 size: 13 residues. Germline V gene lookup returns CDR1 SGHTS and CDR2 YDEGEE. The CDR3 sequence is CASSTSPVSPLHF. The CDR3 DNA follows: TGTGCCAGCAGCACATCCCCAGTCTCACCCCTCCACTTT.

The chain has TRBV7-2 and TRBJ2-7, with 7 bases matching TRBD2. Germline-derived CDR1 and CDR2 are SGHTA and FQGNSA. The CDR3 sequence is 15 residues long. Germline trimming cut 3 bases from V and 1 base from J; bases unmatched to any gene: 6. CDR3 sequence (DNA): TGTGCCAGCAGCTTCGGGTCGGGAGGATCCTACGAGCAGTACTTC. The encoded protein is CASSFGSGGSYEQYF.

The V call is TRBV5-1, the J call TRBJ2-6; D uncertain. Germline loops: CDR1 SGHRS, CDR2 YFSETQ. CDR3 length: 15 amino acids. V shed 1 base and J shed 4 bases, with 9 bases lying between them. Here the CDR3 DNA reads TGCGCCAGCAGCTTGTCGGGTGCGGGGGCCAACGTCCTGACTTTC. Protein: CASSLSGAGANVLTF.

The chain is built from TRBV2 and TRBJ2-6; maybe TRBD1 (6 bases). Germline CDR1 is SNHLY and CDR2 is FYNNEI. Trimming took 11 bases from V and 0 from J, leaving 17 bases between them. The CDR3 totals 16 residues. This CDR3 reads CAGARDIYSGANVLTF. CDR3 coding DNA: TGTGCCGGGGCCCGGGACATTTACTCTGGGGCCAACGTCCTGACTTTC.

The gene calls are TRBV6-6 and TRBJ2-7; 12 bases match TRBD1. CDR1 is MNHNY and CDR2 is SVGAGI in the germline V gene (reference sequence). CDR3 length: 14 amino acids. J was trimmed by 11 bases and V by 6 bases; bases with no gene match: 11. DNA of the CDR3: TGTGCCAGCAGAAACCGGGACAGGGGGCGCACGGAGTACTTC. Translated, it gives CASRNRDRGRTEYF.

The chain combines TRBV29-1 with TRBJ2-1, with 9 nucleotides matching TRBD2. The CDR3 consists of 13 residues. Germline V lookup: CDR1 SQVTM, CDR2 ANQGSEA. The V gene end was trimmed by 3 bases and the J gene end by 12 bases; junction bases not matched to a gene: 9. CDR3 nucleotide sequence: TGCAGCGTTGATGGCGGGAGGGCCGGGGGGCAGTTCTTC. Translating it yields CSVDGGRAGGQFF.

In DNA, the CDR3 is TGTGCCAGCTCACCTGGACTAGCGGAAGAGACCCAGTACTTC. As protein: CASSPGLAEETQYF. This chain links TRBV18 with TRBJ2-5; 10 positions agree with TRBD2. The V segment lost 3 bases and the J segment 3 bases; nucleotides outside the gene matches: 1. Germline loops: CDR1 KGHSH, CDR2 LQKENI. The CDR3 runs to 14 residues.

This rearrangement joins TRBV27 to TRBJ2-3; D is unresolved. V lost 3 bases and J 4 bases, leaving 11 bases between the germline ends. Germline lookup yields CDR1 MNHEY and CDR2 SMNVEV (reference sequence). CDR3 length: 14 amino acids. This CDR3 reads CASSFVWGADTQYF. The CDR3 region has the DNA TGTGCCAGCAGTTTTGTCTGGGGTGCAGATACGCAGTATTTT.

V usage is TRBV4-1 and J usage is TRBJ1-3, with D unresolved. V shed 1 base and J shed 0 bases, with 10 bases lying between them. The CDR3 contains 16 residues. Germline CDR1 reads MGHRA; CDR2 reads YSYEKL. This chain's CDR3 is CASSQGSISSGNTIYF. CDR3 DNA: TGCGCCAGCAGCCAAGGTTCCATATCCTCTGGAAACACCATATATTTT.